The next 20 T cell receptor beta chains were all read from a single sample in a study of patients and donors after allogeneic stem cell transplantation. MiXCR was run by TCRdb on the RT-PCR reads, yielding one entry per CDR3 protein. The data show over 200,000 distinct CDR3 sequences, 35% to 45% seen once. Sequencing input: blood, either unsorted or a sorted T cell fraction (not recorded which). The receptors shown here come from a human donor who was either an allogeneic HSCT recipient or a stem cell or donor lymphocyte infusion donor (not recorded which). It is not recorded whose cells these are; they may come from a transplant donor.

The chain joins TRBV20-1 to TRBJ2-7; 11 positions agree with TRBD2. This CDR3 has 14 residues. J gave up 5 bases and V 5 bases, and 8 bases lay outside the gene matches. CDR1 is DFQATT, CDR2 SNEGSKA, per germline (reference sequence). The CDR3 nucleotides are TGCAGTGCTGCTTCTAGCGGGGGGTTCGACGAGCAGTACTTC. Its protein is CSAASSGGFDEQYF.

The rearrangement links TRBV2 to TRBJ1-1; 8 nucleotides align to TRBD1. The CDR3 is made up of 12 amino acids. CDR1 is SNHLY and CDR2 is FYNNEI in the germline V gene. V lost 6 bases and J lost 8; bases outside the gene matches: 5. As DNA, the CDR3 is TGTGCCAGCAGGACAGGGGTCTCAGAAGCTTTCTTT. Translation: CASRTGVSEAFF. The whole variable domain, remainder taken from reference TRBV2 and TRBJ1-1, is EPEVTQTPSHQVTQMGQEVILRCVPISNHLYFYWYRQILGQKVEFLVSFYNNEISEKSEIFDDQFSVERPDGSNFTLKIRSTKLEDSAMYFCASRTGVSEAFFGQGTRLTVV.

This chain connects TRBV5-1 to TRBJ2-7; no definite D call. This CDR3 is 12 amino acids long. Per the germline V gene, CDR1 is SGHRS and CDR2 is YFSETQ. Trimming took off 1 base at V and 5 bases at J, with 7 bases between the two ends. The CDR3: CASSLSLNEQYF. CDR3 in DNA: TGCGCCAGCAGCTTGTCACTAAACGAGCAGTACTTC.

This clonotype was recorded at least ten times. The chain recombines TRBV20-1 with TRBJ1-6; D is undetermined. Germline V CDR1 and CDR2: DFQATT, SNEGSKA (reference sequence). The V end was cut by 5 bases, the J end by 8 bases, with 13 bases between. The CDR3 consists of 13 residues. The CDR3 DNA is TGCAGTGCTGGTCTGGACGGATATTCACCCCTCCACTTT. It encodes CSAGLDGYSPLHF.

This chain connects TRBV7-2 to TRBJ2-3, with D possibly TRBD2 on 7 matching bases. Trimming left V 6 bases short and J 0 bases short, with 19 bases between. In germline, CDR1 is SGHTA, CDR2 FQGNSA. This CDR3 comprises 17 residues. The CDR3 DNA follows: TGTGCCAGCAGTCCCTTCGGCGGGGGCTGGAGCACAGATACGCAGTATTTT. Its translation: CASSPFGGGWSTDTQYF.

There are a few counts of this clonotype. This sequence joins TRBV5-1 and TRBJ2-5; a weak D match, TRBD1 (6 bases). Per germline, CDR1 SGHRS and CDR2 YFSETQ. The V end was cut by 0 bases, the J end by 9 bases, with 15 bases between. The CDR3 runs to 14 residues. The chain's CDR3 is CASSLDGNRDPQYF. CDR3 in DNA: TGCGCCAGCAGCTTGGACGGGAACAGGGATCCCCAGTACTTC.

The genes are TRBV7-9 and TRBJ1-5; 8 nucleotides agree with TRBD1. Germline V gene data show CDR1 as SEHNR and CDR2 as FQNEAQ (reference sequence). The trim removed 1 base at V and 2 bases at J, leaving 4 bases unmatched. The CDR3 contains 16 residues. The CDR3 bases are TGTGCCAGCAGCTTAGGAGAGACAGGGGGCAATCAGCCCCAGCATTTT. Amino acids: CASSLGETGGNQPQHF.

This clonotype was found a few times. This chain links TRBV9 with TRBJ1-5; no definite D call. Germline CDR1 and CDR2: SGDLS and YYNGEE. This CDR3 comprises 13 residues. Deletions cut 2 bases from V and 4 bases from J, with 7 bases between. This CDR3 reads CASSVTPNQPQHF. CDR3 in DNA: TGTGCCAGCAGCGTGACACCAAATCAGCCCCAGCATTTT.

This clonotype appeared a few times. The chain recombines TRBV18 with TRBJ1-1; D is undetermined. From germline, CDR1 is KGHSH and CDR2 LQKENI. This CDR3 comprises 14 residues. Trimming pared 4 bases from V and 5 bases from J, leaving 14 bases between. CDR3 nucleotides: TGTGCCAGCTCACGACCTAAAGTAGGGACTGAAGCTTTCTTT. Its protein is CASSRPKVGTEAFF.

This clonotype occurred a few times. The rearrangement joins TRBV25-1 to TRBJ2-1, with 10 bases identical to TRBD2. This CDR3 has 15 amino acids. V lost 8 bases and J lost 7; bases outside the gene matches: 11. Germline CDR1 MGHDK, CDR2 SYGVNS. As DNA, the CDR3 is TGTGCCAGCCGGAACAGCGGGGGGGCTGGAAATGAGCAGTTCTTC. Its protein product is CASRNSGGAGNEQFF.

This chain joins TRBV21-1 and TRBJ2-3; the table's D gene call, TRBD2, was not cross checked with the DNA. TRBV21-1 is a pseudogene. CDR3 size: 17 residues. The CDR3 sequence is CASSKVRGSDYTDTQYF. The CDR3 bases are TGTGCCAGCAGCAAAGTACGAGGGTCCGACTACACAGATACGCAGTATTTT.

On this clonotype: At one of its ends the junction is not consistent with the germline gene, which may arise from a read error. The chain employs TRBV29-1 and TRBJ2-7, with 11 bases identical to TRBD1. This CDR3 is built from 13 residues. Germline CDR1 SQVTM, CDR2 ANQGSEA. CDR3 loop: CSVGTGGAYEQYF. As DNA, the CDR3 is TGCAGCGTCGGGACAGGGGGGGCCTACGAACAGTACTTC.

J is TRBJ2-5 and V is TRBV5-1; D might be TRBD1 (6 bases). The germline V gene has CDR1 SGHRS and CDR2 YFSETQ. V lost 3 bases, J lost 4 bases, and 19 bases lay in between. The CDR3 has 16 residues. DNA of the CDR3: TGCGCCAGCAGCTCTGAACAGGGCTCTTTGAGAGAGACCCAGTACTTC. Translating it yields CASSSEQGSLRETQYF.

This clonotype turned up a few times. The genes are TRBV12-3 or TRBV12-4 and TRBJ1-2; D not resolved. The CDR3 is 13 amino acids. Between the trimmed V and J ends, which lost 3 bases and 6 bases, there was a span of 11 bases. The CDR3 DNA follows: TGTGCCAGCAGTTTTGGGATTTTAAATGGCTACACCTTC. It specifies CASSFGILNGYTF.

This clonotype was found a few times. The chain joins TRBV6-5 to TRBJ1-2; tentatively, D is TRBD1 (5 bases). The V gene lost 2 bases and the J gene lost 1 base, with 8 bases spanning the gap. CDR1 and CDR2 (germline): MNHEY, SVGAGI. This CDR3 has 14 amino acids. CDR3 loop: CASSYAQVNYGYTF. In DNA form, the CDR3 reads TGTGCCAGCAGTTACGCACAGGTTAACTATGGCTACACCTTC.

This clonotype was observed once. The V call is TRBV3-1, the J call TRBJ2-3; unclear D gene. Germline V CDR1 and CDR2: LGHDT, YNNKEL (reference sequence). The CDR3 is made up of 13 amino acids. Trimming stripped 8 bases from V and 1 base from J, with 10 bases between. The CDR3 sequence is CASGATGTDTQYF. DNA of the CDR3: TGTGCCAGCGGCGCGACGGGCACAGATACGCAGTATTTT.

This chain uses TRBV12-3 or TRBV12-4 with TRBJ1-6; 8 nucleotides align to TRBD1. Trimming removed 5 bases from V and 9 bases from J; junction bases left unmatched: 9. The CDR3 extends over 15 amino acids. CDR3 in amino acids: CASSPGQGRTSPLHF. The CDR3 DNA is TGTGCCAGCAGTCCCGGACAGGGCAGGACTTCACCCCTCCACTTT.

The chain combines TRBV4-1 with TRBJ2-7; TRBD1 agrees at 7 bases. Germline V CDR1 and CDR2: MGHRA, YSYEKL. V shed 1 base and J 2 bases; nucleotides not matched to a gene: 2. There are 14 residues in the CDR3. The CDR3 DNA follows: TGCGCCAGCAGCCAAGTGACAGGGCCCTACGAGCAGTACTTC. Translated, it gives CASSQVTGPYEQYF.

This clonotype turned up a few times. This chain connects TRBV4-1 to TRBJ1-1; a weak D match, TRBD1 (6 bases). The V end lost 0 bases, the J end lost 4 bases, and 9 bases lay between the germline ends. The CDR3 runs 14 residues. CDR1 and CDR2 from the germline V gene are MGHRA and YSYEKL. As DNA, the CDR3 is TGCGCCAGCAGCCAAGAGGCAGGGGTCACTGAAGCTTTCTTT. Encoded protein: CASSQEAGVTEAFF.

V usage is TRBV7-2 and J usage is TRBJ1-2; 7 nucleotides align to TRBD1. The CDR3 covers 14 residues. The V and J ends lost 3 bases and 2 bases, in that order; junction bases with no gene match: 3. From germline, CDR1 is SGHTA and CDR2 FQGNSA. The CDR3 spells CASSFLTGNYGYTF. CDR3 bases: TGTGCCAGCAGCTTCTTGACAGGGAACTATGGCTACACCTTC.